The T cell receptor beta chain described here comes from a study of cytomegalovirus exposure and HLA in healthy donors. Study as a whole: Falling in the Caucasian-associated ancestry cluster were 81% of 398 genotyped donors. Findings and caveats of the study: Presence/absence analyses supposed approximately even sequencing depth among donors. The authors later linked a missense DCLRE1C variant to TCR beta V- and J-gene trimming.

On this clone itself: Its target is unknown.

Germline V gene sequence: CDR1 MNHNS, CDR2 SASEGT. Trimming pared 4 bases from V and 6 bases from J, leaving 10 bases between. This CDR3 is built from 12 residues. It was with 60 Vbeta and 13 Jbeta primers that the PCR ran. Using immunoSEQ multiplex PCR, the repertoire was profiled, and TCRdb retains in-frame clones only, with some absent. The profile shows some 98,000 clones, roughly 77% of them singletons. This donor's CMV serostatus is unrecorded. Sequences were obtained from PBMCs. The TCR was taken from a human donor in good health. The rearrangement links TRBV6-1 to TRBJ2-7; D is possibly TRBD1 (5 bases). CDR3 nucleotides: TGTGCCAGCAGTGTGTCAGGGATCGAGCAGTACTTC. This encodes CASSVSGIEQYF.